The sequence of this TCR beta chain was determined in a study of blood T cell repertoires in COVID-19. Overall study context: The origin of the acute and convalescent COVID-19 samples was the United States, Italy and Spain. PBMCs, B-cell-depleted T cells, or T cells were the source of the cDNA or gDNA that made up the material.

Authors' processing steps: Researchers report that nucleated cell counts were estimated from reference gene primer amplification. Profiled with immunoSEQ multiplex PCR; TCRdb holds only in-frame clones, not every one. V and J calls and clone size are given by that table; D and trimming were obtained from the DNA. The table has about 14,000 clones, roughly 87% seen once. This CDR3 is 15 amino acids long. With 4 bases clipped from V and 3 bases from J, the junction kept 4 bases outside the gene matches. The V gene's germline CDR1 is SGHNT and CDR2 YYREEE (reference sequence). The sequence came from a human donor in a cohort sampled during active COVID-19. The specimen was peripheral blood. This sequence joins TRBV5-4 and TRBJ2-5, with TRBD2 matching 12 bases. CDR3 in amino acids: CASSPRLAGEETQYF. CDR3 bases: TGTGCCAGCAGCCCTCGACTAGCGGGAGAAGAGACCCAGTACTTC. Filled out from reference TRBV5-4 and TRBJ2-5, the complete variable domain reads ETGVTQSPTHLIKTRGQQVTLRCSSQSGHNTVSWYQQALGQGPQFIFQYYREEENGRGNFPPRFSGLQFPNYSSELNVNALELDDSALYLCASSPRLAGEETQYFGPGTRLLVL.